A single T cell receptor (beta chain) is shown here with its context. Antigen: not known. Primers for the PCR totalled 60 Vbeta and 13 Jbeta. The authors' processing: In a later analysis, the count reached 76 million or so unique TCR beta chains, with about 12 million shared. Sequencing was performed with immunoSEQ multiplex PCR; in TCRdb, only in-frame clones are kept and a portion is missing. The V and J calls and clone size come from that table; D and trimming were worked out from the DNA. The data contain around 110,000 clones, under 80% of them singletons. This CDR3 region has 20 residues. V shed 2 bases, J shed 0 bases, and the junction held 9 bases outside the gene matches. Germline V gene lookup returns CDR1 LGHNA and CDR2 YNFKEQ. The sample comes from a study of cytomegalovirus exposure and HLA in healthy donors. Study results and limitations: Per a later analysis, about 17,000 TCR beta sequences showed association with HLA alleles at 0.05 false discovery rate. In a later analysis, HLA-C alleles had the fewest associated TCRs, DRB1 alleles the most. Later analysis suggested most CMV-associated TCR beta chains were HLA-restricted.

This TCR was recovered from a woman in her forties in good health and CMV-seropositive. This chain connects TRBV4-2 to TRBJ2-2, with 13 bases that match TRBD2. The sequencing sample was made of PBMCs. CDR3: CASSQPWGLAGPSNTGELFF. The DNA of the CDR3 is TGTGCCAGCAGCCAACCATGGGGACTAGCGGGGCCCTCGAACACCGGGGAGCTGTTTTTT.